This entry lists 17 T cell receptor beta chains sequenced from one sample in a study of T cells in Graves' hyperthyroidism and ophthalmopathy. Template material for amplifying TCR beta CDR3 regions consisted of RNA transcripts. During a first-round RT-PCR of the TCR CDR3, the HTBI primer set was used. TCRdb processed the multiplex PCR reads anew with MiXCR; each CDR3 protein has one entry. The sample holds 350,000 or so distinct CDR3 sequences; 15% to 20% are singletons and the top ten take about 49%. Sequenced sample: blood. The receptors come from a woman aged 45-65 years with Graves' hyperthyroidism.

In its sample, this clonotype was seen many times. The chain combines TRBV5-1 with TRBJ1-1; D call uncertain. Germline CDR1 is SGHRS and CDR2 is YFSETQ. The CDR3 extends over 14 amino acids. V lost 4 bases, J lost 5 bases, and 15 bases lay in between. This CDR3 is CASSGPDRWTEAFF. CDR3 DNA sequence: TGCGCCAGCAGCGGTCCGGACCGATGGACTGAAGCTTTCTTT.

This chain uses TRBV20-1 with TRBJ1-5; D is perhaps TRBD1 (5 bases). The CDR3 is made up of 16 amino acids. V was pared by 1 base and J by 4 bases, with 17 bases between. The germline V gene encodes CDR1 DFQATT and CDR2 SNEGSKA (reference sequence). CDR3: CSARGLGGGSNQPQHF. The CDR3 coding sequence is TGCAGTGCTAGAGGGTTGGGGGGGGGGTCTAATCAGCCCCAGCATTTT.

A few counts support this clonotype. V usage is TRBV5-1 and J usage is TRBJ1-4, with 7 bases identical to TRBD1. The CDR3 runs to 16 residues. The V and J ends lost 3 bases and 0 bases, in that order; junction bases with no gene match: 5. Germline CDR1 and CDR2: SGHRS and YFSETQ. The CDR3 coding sequence is TGCGCCAGCAGCTGGACAGGCCCTGCAACTAATGAAAAACTGTTTTTT. It is translated as CASSWTGPATNEKLFF.

This clonotype appeared a few times. This rearrangement joins TRBV7-9 to TRBJ2-7, with 9 positions matching TRBD2. There are 14 residues in the CDR3. Germline CDR1 and CDR2: SEHNR and FQNEAQ (reference sequence). V shed 5 bases, J shed 4 bases, and the junction held 6 bases outside the gene matches. CDR3: CASSRLAGGYEQYF. The CDR3 DNA follows: TGTGCCAGCAGCCGGCTCGCGGGAGGGTACGAGCAGTACTTC.

The chain is built from TRBV12-3 or TRBV12-4 and TRBJ1-5, with D unclear. V gave up 3 bases and J gave up 3 bases, with 6 bases separating them. This CDR3 is 13 amino acids long. CDR3 DNA sequence: TGTGCCAGCAGTTTGTCCTACAATCAGCCCCAGCATTTT. Amino acids: CASSLSYNQPQHF.

Ten or more counts support this clonotype. The chain combines TRBV20-1 with TRBJ2-1; TRBD2 might be the D (6 bases). This CDR3 has 15 amino acids. Germline V gene sequence: CDR1 DFQATT, CDR2 SNEGSKA (reference sequence). Deletions cut 3 bases from V and 2 bases from J, with 14 bases between. The CDR3 loop reads CSARPEWEAYNEQFF. CDR3 in DNA: TGCAGTGCTAGGCCTGAGTGGGAGGCCTACAATGAGCAGTTCTTC.

This clonotype has at least ten counts. V and J are TRBV20-1 and TRBJ2-7; D remains ambiguous. This CDR3 has 13 residues. Germline CDR1 reads DFQATT; CDR2 reads SNEGSKA (reference sequence). The V and J ends lost 1 base and 0 bases respectively, with 7 bases between them. The CDR3 spells CSARGRSSYEQYV. The CDR3 region has the DNA TGCAGTGCTAGAGGTCGGAGCTCCTACGAGCAGTACGTC.

This sequence joins TRBV12-3 or TRBV12-4 and TRBJ2-7; TRBD1 might be the D (6 bases). The V gene lost 1 base and the J gene lost 6 bases, with 13 bases spanning the gap. The CDR3 covers 14 residues. CDR3 loop: CASSLEGSQGEQYF. The CDR3 DNA sequence: TGTGCCAGCAGTTTAGAGGGGTCACAGGGCGAGCAGTACTTC.

Worth noting for this clonotype: The junction departs from the called germline gene at one end, perhaps through a read error. The rearrangement uses TRBV6-1 and TRBJ2-7; perhaps TRBD2 as D (6 bases). Per the germline V gene, CDR1 is MNHNS and CDR2 is SASEGT. CDR3 length: 15 amino acids. DNA for the CDR3: TGTGCCAGCAGCGAAGAGACCGGGGGCTCCTACGAGCAGTACTTC. It encodes CASSEETGGSYEQYF.

This clonotype has ten or more counts. The chain has TRBV12-3 or TRBV12-4 and TRBJ2-2; maybe TRBD1 (6 bases). There are 16 residues in the CDR3. Trimming left V 6 bases short and J 3 bases short, with 17 bases between. CDR3: CASSGTSRGYTGELFF. The CDR3 nucleotides read TGTGCCAGCAGCGGAACCTCCAGGGGATACACCGGGGAGCTGTTTTTT.

Many counts were recorded for this clonotype. The chain couples TRBV28 to TRBJ1-4, with D unresolved. Germline CDR1 MDHEN, CDR2 SYDVKM. Deletions cut 5 bases from V and 4 bases from J, with 11 bases between. The CDR3 sequence is 14 residues long. CDR3 sequence: CASSTRPGNEKLFF. DNA of the CDR3: TGTGCCAGCAGTACCCGCCCGGGTAATGAAAAACTGTTTTTT.

This clonotype was counted between two and nine times. CDR3 DNA sequence: TGTGCCAGCAGTTTGAGTGCCTCGTCGGATTACAATCAGCCCCAGCATTTT. Translated, it gives CASSLSASSDYNQPQHF. The chain links TRBV12-3 or TRBV12-4 to TRBJ1-5; no reliable D call. The CDR3 sequence is 17 residues long. The ends were cut back, 3 bases at V and 3 bases at J, with 18 bases in the middle.

The chain has TRBV6-2 or TRBV6-3 and TRBJ2-6; TRBD2 might be the D (6 bases). Looked up from germline, CDR1 is MNHEY and CDR2 is SVGEGT. V shed 2 bases and J shed 0 bases, with 11 bases lying between them. The CDR3 extends over 17 amino acids. CDR3 sequence reads: CASSYGTALSGANVLTF. Here the CDR3 DNA reads TGTGCCAGCAGTTACGGGACTGCACTCTCTGGGGCCAACGTCCTGACTTTC.

This clonotype was seen a few times. The chain is built from TRBV5-6 and TRBJ1-3, with D unclear. Trimming took off 2 bases at V and 6 bases at J, with 3 bases between the two ends. Per germline, CDR1 SGHDT and CDR2 YYEEEE. CDR3 length: 11 residues. The CDR3 sequence: CASSFENTIYF. CDR3 DNA: TGTGCCAGCAGCTTCGAAAACACCATATATTTT. The complete variable domain, with remaining parts taken from reference TRBV5-6 and TRBJ1-3, reads DAGVTQSPTHLIKTRGQQVTLRCSPKSGHDTVSWYQQALGQGPQFIFQYYEEEERQRGNFPDRFSGHQFPNYSSELNVNALLLGDSALYLCASSFENTIYFGEGSWLTVV.

The genes are TRBV20-1 and TRBJ2-7; TRBD1 is a possible D gene (5 bases). The germline CDR1 and CDR2 sequences are DFQATT and SNEGSKA (reference sequence). The CDR3 contains 14 residues. V was clipped by 6 bases and J by 4 bases, with 19 bases between them. CDR3 amino acids: CSATEDTFFYEQYF. CDR3 DNA: TGCAGTGCAACCGAGGACACCTTTTTTTACGAGCAGTACTTC.

This chain uses TRBV20-1 with TRBJ2-3, with TRBD2 as a possible D gene (7 bases). The CDR3 spans 16 residues. V was trimmed by 4 bases and J by 3 bases, leaving 20 bases between them. Germline-derived CDR1 and CDR2 are DFQATT and SNEGSKA (reference sequence). The CDR3 bases are TGCAGTGCTAACCTCTTAGGGGGGGGAGAGACAGATACGCAGTATTTT. Amino acids: CSANLLGGGETDTQYF.

Many counts were recorded for this clonotype. V and J are TRBV3-1 and TRBJ2-5, with D hard to call. V gave up 3 bases and J gave up 4 bases, with 15 bases separating them. Germline V gene sequence: CDR1 LGHDT, CDR2 YNNKEL (reference sequence). The CDR3 consists of 15 residues. The CDR3 DNA reads TGTGCCAGCAGCCATAACGCTGGAGAGGCAGAGACCCAGTACTTC. This encodes CASSHNAGEAETQYF.